These 21 T cell receptor beta chains originate from one sample sequenced in a study of spatial heterogeneity in lung cancer. From the 5' RACE reads, TCRdb called clonotypes with MiXCR, one entry per CDR3 protein. The table shows fewer than 15,000 distinct CDR3 sequences, with about 6% occurring only once. Antigens of these TCRs are unknown. The time point: sample taken at primary tumor resection. Study-level points and caveats: For expanded intratumoral alpha and beta TCRs, counts tracked tumor mutation counts.

This specimen was lung tumor tissue, taken at surgery. The receptors stem from a female donor with early-stage non-small cell lung cancer.

This clonotype was found many times. For a library built for alpha chains, this beta chain is a stray read; little rests on its size. J is TRBJ2-1 and V is TRBV5-1, with D tentatively TRBD2 (6 bases). Germline V gives CDR1 SGHRS, CDR2 YFSETQ. Between the trimmed V and J ends, which lost 4 bases and 1 base, there was a span of 9 bases. This CDR3 contains 14 residues. The CDR3 DNA reads as TGCGCCAGCAGCCCACGGGGGTCCTACAATGAGCAGTTCTTC. As protein: CASSPRGSYNEQFF.

This clonotype was counted ten times or more. This beta chain came through as a stray read in a library set up for alpha chains, and its size says little. This chain links TRBV7-9 with TRBJ2-7; D is uncertain. Trimming pared 3 bases from V and 2 bases from J, leaving 2 bases between. The V gene's germline CDR1 is SEHNR and CDR2 FQNEAQ (reference sequence). The CDR3 has 11 residues. CDR3 amino acids: CASSFTYEQYF. As DNA, the CDR3 is TGTGCCAGCAGCTTTACCTACGAGCAGTACTTC.

Many counts were recorded for this clonotype. In a library made to pick up alpha chains, this beta chain is a stray read with a size that means little. The rearrangement joins TRBV14 to TRBJ2-3; no definite D call. Germline assignment: CDR1 SGHDN and CDR2 FVKESK. The ends were cut back, 2 bases at V and 2 bases at J, with 20 bases in the middle. This CDR3 is 18 amino acids long. CDR3: CASSQSRAGLGPTDTQYF. The CDR3 coding sequence is TGTGCCAGCAGCCAATCCCGCGCCGGGCTAGGACCCACAGATACGCAGTATTTT.

At least ten counts were recorded for this clonotype. This beta chain is a stray sequence in a library constructed for alpha chains; its clone size is not meaningful. The V call is TRBV6-6, the J call TRBJ2-5; the D gene could be TRBD1 or TRBD2 (5 bases each). The V and J ends lost 2 bases and 5 bases respectively, with 12 bases between them. This CDR3 spans 14 amino acids. The V gene's germline CDR1 is MNHNY and CDR2 SVGAGI (reference sequence). In DNA form, the CDR3 reads TGTGCCAGCAGTTACACGGGACGGAGGGAGACCCAGTACTTC. Encoded protein: CASSYTGRRETQYF.

This clonotype came up many times. A library prepared for alpha chains yielded this beta chain as an off-target read; its size is of little meaning. The chain carries TRBV20-1 and TRBJ1-4, with D unclear. In germline, CDR1 is DFQATT, CDR2 SNEGSKA (reference sequence). The CDR3 sequence is 12 residues long. V was pared by 2 bases and J by 8 bases, with 9 bases between. The DNA of the CDR3 is TGCAGTGCTAGACAGCAAAGGGAAAAACTGTTTTTT. It specifies CSARQQREKLFF.

This clonotype came up many times. Found in a library prepared for alpha chains, this beta chain is an off-target read, and its abundance has little meaning. This CDR3 is CASSLAEVGELFF. The CDR3 region has the DNA TGTGCCAGCAGCTTAGCGGAGGTCGGGGAGCTGTTTTTT. The chain has TRBV7-9 and TRBJ2-2, with D perhaps matching TRBD2 (5 bases). The V end lost 0 bases, the J end lost 7 bases, and 6 bases lay between the germline ends. There are 13 residues in the CDR3. Germline CDR1 SEHNR, CDR2 FQNEAQ (reference sequence).

This clonotype was recorded at least ten times. Within a library made for alpha chains, this beta chain is off target, and its count is uninformative. This chain uses TRBV5-4 with TRBJ1-5; D uncertain. This CDR3 spans 15 amino acids. V shed 2 bases and J shed 2 bases, with 11 bases lying between them. CDR1 is SGHNT, CDR2 YYREEE, per germline (reference sequence). The CDR3 spells CASSFIGLRNQPQHF. The CDR3 bases are TGTGCCAGCAGCTTTATCGGTTTGCGCAATCAGCCCCAGCATTTT. The entire variable domain, with the rest obtained from reference TRBV5-4 and TRBJ1-5, is as follows: ETGVTQSPTHLIKTRGQQVTLRCSSQSGHNTVSWYQQALGQGPQFIFQYYREEENGRGNFPPRFSGLQFPNYSSELNVNALELDDSALYLCASSFIGLRNQPQHFGDGTRLSIL.

This clonotype was detected many times. This beta chain is a stray read from a library made for alpha chains; its abundance is not meaningful. The chain recombines TRBV7-6 with TRBJ2-1; D gene ambiguous. Trimming removed 4 bases from V and 6 bases from J, with 13 bases in between. CDR1 SGHVS and CDR2 FNYEAQ come from the germline V gene. The CDR3 spans 14 residues. CDR3 nucleotide sequence: TGTGCCAGCAGCTCGCTATTGGGCCCCAATGAGCAGTTCTTC. This sequence encodes CASSSLLGPNEQFF.

This clonotype was counted ten times or more. Because this beta chain is a stray read in a library intended to capture alpha chains, its abundance should not be given much weight. The chain carries TRBV4-1 and TRBJ2-1, with 9 bases identical to TRBD2. V was pared by 4 bases and J by 3 bases, with 13 bases of the junction left unmatched. Germline V gene data show CDR1 as MGHRA and CDR2 as YSYEKL. The CDR3 is made up of 18 amino acids. In DNA, the CDR3 is TGCGCCAGCAGCCCGAATAACCTGGGCGGGGGGGACTACAATGAGCAGTTCTTC. Encoded protein: CASSPNNLGGGDYNEQFF.

This clonotype has a count of ten or more. Within a library made for alpha chains, this beta chain is off target, and its count is uninformative. The chain recombines TRBV7-8 with TRBJ2-6; 8 bases are a match to TRBD1. Germline CDR1 and CDR2: SGHVS and FQNEAQ. The CDR3 totals 19 residues. Trimming cost V 0 bases and J 2 bases; bases outside gene matches: 9. The CDR3 DNA is TGTGCCAGCAGCTTAGCGCGGACAGACAGGGGACCTGGGGCCAACGTCCTGACTTTC. Protein sequence: CASSLARTDRGPGANVLTF.

This clonotype is medium-sized. This beta chain slipped into a library made for alpha chains as a stray read, so its size is not meaningful. The V call is TRBV6-2 or TRBV6-3, the J call TRBJ2-1; D gene uncertain. V was pared by 7 bases and J by 0 bases, with 10 bases between. CDR3 length: 14 amino acids. CDR1 and CDR2 from the germline V gene are MNHEY and SVGEGT. In DNA, the CDR3 is TGTGCCAGCAATCTTCCTTACTCCTACAATGAGCAGTTCTTC. Encoded protein: CASNLPYSYNEQFF.

This clonotype was counted at least ten times. The library was built for alpha chains, so this beta chain is an off-target read and its size means little. The gene calls are TRBV7-3 and TRBJ2-3; weak D call: TRBD1 (7 bases). The CDR3 runs 14 residues. V lost 8 bases and J lost 0, with 12 bases in between. Germline CDR1 and CDR2: SGHTA and FQGTGA. The CDR3 region has the DNA TGTGCCAGCTTCAGGGGGGTCAGCACAGATACGCAGTATTTT. It codes for CASFRGVSTDTQYF.

This clonotype is medium-sized (0.01 to 0.1%) within its sample. Being off target in a library aimed at alpha chains, this beta chain has a size of little meaning. This chain joins TRBV20-1 and TRBJ1-5, with TRBD1 matching over 7 bases. Trimming removed 3 bases from V and 4 bases from J; junction bases left unmatched: 15. CDR3 size: 17 residues. Germline CDR1 reads DFQATT; CDR2 reads SNEGSKA (reference sequence). CDR3 nucleotide sequence: TGCAGTGCTAGGGGGGACAGTGGGGTAGCTTGGAATCAGCCCCAGCATTTT. This encodes CSARGDSGVAWNQPQHF.

This clonotype was picked up many times. This beta chain appears as a stray read in a library generated for alpha chains; its size is not informative. This sequence joins TRBV12-3 or TRBV12-4 and TRBJ1-5; 7 bases agree with TRBD1. V dropped 3 bases and J dropped 6; count of bases not matched to a gene: 14. The CDR3 runs to 17 residues. The CDR3 DNA reads TGTGCCAGCAGTTTCGGGAAACAGGGGACCGGGCGTCAGCCCCAGCATTTT. It translates to CASSFGKQGTGRQPQHF.

About this clonotype: The library was designed around alpha chains, so this beta chain is a stray read whose abundance carries little weight. The DNA of the CDR3 is TGTGCCAGCACTCAGGGGGCTGGAAACACCATATATTTT. Translated: CASTQGAGNTIYF. This sequence joins TRBV6-5 and TRBJ1-3; 7 bases are shared with TRBD1. The germline V gene encodes CDR1 MNHEY and CDR2 SVGAGI. The CDR3 covers 13 residues. With V trimmed by 7 bases and J by 2 bases, 2 bases remained unmatched.

This clonotype was seen only a few times. This beta chain is a stray sequence in a library constructed for alpha chains; its clone size is not meaningful. The chain joins TRBV2 to TRBJ2-7, with D possibly being TRBD2 (6 bases). The CDR3 contains 12 residues. The V gene lost 8 bases and the J gene lost 3 bases, with 11 bases spanning the gap. Germline CDR1 reads SNHLY; CDR2 reads FYNNEI. DNA of the CDR3: TGTGCCAGCGTGGGGGAGGACTACGAGCAGTACTTC. Translation gives CASVGEDYEQYF.

This clonotype came up many times. Being off target in a library aimed at alpha chains, this beta chain has a size of little meaning. The J gene is TRBJ2-7, the V gene TRBV20-1; D may be TRBD2 (7 bases). CDR3 size: 20 residues. Germline V gives CDR1 DFQATT, CDR2 SNEGSKA (reference sequence). V was pared by 5 bases and J by 2 bases, with 34 bases between. CDR3 loop: CSASRRRGGSPPVVPYEQYF. As DNA, the CDR3 is TGCAGTGCTTCCCGAAGGAGGGGGGGATCCCCTCCTGTGGTGCCCTACGAGCAGTACTTC.

This clonotype has a count of ten or more. This beta chain represents an off-target read in a library built for alpha chains; its size is of limited meaning. The chain links TRBV10-2 to TRBJ2-3; D gene uncertain. CDR3 size: 12 residues. Germline V gene data show CDR1 as WSHSY and CDR2 as SAAADI. Trimming removed 4 bases from V and 1 base from J, with 3 bases in between. CDR3 DNA sequence: TGCGCCAGCAGTGCGGGCACAGATACGCAGTATTTT. Protein sequence: CASSAGTDTQYF.

This clonotype was picked up many times. This beta chain came through as a stray read in a library set up for alpha chains, and its size says little. V and J are TRBV3-1 and TRBJ1-5; D might be TRBD1 (6 bases). Germline V gene lookup returns CDR1 LGHDT and CDR2 YNNKEL (reference sequence). Trimming took off 6 bases at V and 2 bases at J, with 11 bases between the two ends. The CDR3 is 14 residues long. CDR3 protein: CASSVRGGNQPQHF. The CDR3 nucleotides are TGTGCCAGCAGTGTAAGGGGGGGCAATCAGCCCCAGCATTTT.

This clonotype showed up many times. Within a library made for alpha chains, this beta chain is off target, and its count is uninformative. The rearrangement links TRBV6-5 to TRBJ2-5; 10 bases align to TRBD2. V was pared by 6 bases and J by 5 bases, with 3 bases of the junction left unmatched. This CDR3 region has 13 residues. The germline V gene has CDR1 MNHEY and CDR2 SVGAGI. CDR3 region: CASRKRGGETQYF. CDR3 DNA: TGTGCCAGCAGAAAGCGGGGGGGGGAGACCCAGTACTTC.

This clonotype was detected ten times or more. This beta chain lies outside the target of a library built for alpha chains; its clone size means little. The chain has TRBV20-1 and TRBJ1-4, with a tentative D call TRBD1 (6 bases). V shed 0 bases and J shed 8 bases, with 16 bases lying between them. This CDR3 is 15 amino acids long. CDR1 DFQATT and CDR2 SNEGSKA come from the germline V gene (reference sequence). CDR3: CSARDTEDRSEKLFF. The CDR3 nucleotides are TGCAGTGCTAGAGATACCGAGGACAGAAGCGAAAAACTGTTTTTT.